This T cell receptor (beta chain) comes out of a study of identical twins. General study results and limits: Beta clonotypes that were abundant in cord blood contained fewer insertions, a pattern absent from memory repertoires. Invariant MAIT and iNKT cells may have partly biased zero-insertion analyses.

Healthy Caucasians were all of the donors. The CDR3 loop spans 16 amino acids. Between the trimmed V and J ends, which lost 0 bases and 1 base, there was a span of 10 bases. The germline gives CDR1 SGHVS, CDR2 FQNEAQ. This clonotype turned up a few times. Its antigen remains unidentified. TCRdb re-derived calls from the 5' RACE reads in MiXCR, one entry per CDR3 protein. Of roughly 630,000 distinct CDR3 sequences in the sample, roughly 6.6% are singletons; the top ten hold 1.6%. This same sample was also part of a study on yellow fever vaccine responses in identical twins. That work states: Twins' vaccine T cell responses reportedly seemed partly convergent and partly personalized.

The V gene is TRBV7-8, the J gene TRBJ1-5; no clear D. The sample comprised PBMCs. The sequence derives from a woman between 18 and 29 years old in good health. For the CDR3, the DNA is TGTGCCAGCAGCTTAGCCGGAGGGTTCAGCAATCAGCCCCAGCATTTT. It encodes CASSLAGGFSNQPQHF. Based on the CDR3 plus reference TRBV7-8 and TRBJ1-5, the full variable domain is GAGVSQSPRYKVAKRGQDVALRCDPISGHVSLFWYQQALGQGPEFLTYFQNEAQLDKSGLPSDRFFAERPEGSVSTLKIQRTQQEDSAVYLCASSLAGGFSNQPQHFGDGTRLSIL.